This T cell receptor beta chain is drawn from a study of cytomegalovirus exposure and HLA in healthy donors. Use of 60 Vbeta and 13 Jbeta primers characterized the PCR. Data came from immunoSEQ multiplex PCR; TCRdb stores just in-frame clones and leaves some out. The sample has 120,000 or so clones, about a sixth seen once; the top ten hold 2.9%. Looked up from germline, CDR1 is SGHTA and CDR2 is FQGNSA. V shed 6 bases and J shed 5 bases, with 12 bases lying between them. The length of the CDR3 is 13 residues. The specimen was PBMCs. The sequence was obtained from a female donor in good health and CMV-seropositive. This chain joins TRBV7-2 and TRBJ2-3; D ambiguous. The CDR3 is CASSTEDGDTQYF. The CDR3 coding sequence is TGTGCCAGCAGTACAGAAGACGGAGATACGCAGTATTTT.